The 10 T cell receptor beta chains below all came from one sample that was sequenced in a study of cytomegalovirus exposure and HLA in healthy donors. The PCR used 60 Vbeta and 13 Jbeta primers. Clones were read by immunoSEQ multiplex PCR, and TCRdb kept only the in-frame ones, dropping some. The repertoire includes some 150,000 clones, approximately 80% of them detected once, and around 5% sits in the top ten. Sequencing was carried out using PBMCs. These TCRs come from a man aged 25 to 40 in good health and CMV-seronegative.

The chain has TRBV9 and TRBJ2-2; possible D gene TRBD1, 5 bases. Germline CDR1 is SGDLS and CDR2 is YYNGEE. Between the trimmed V and J ends, which lost 4 bases and 6 bases, there was a span of 13 bases. The CDR3 sequence is 14 residues long. CDR3 nucleotide sequence: TGTGCCAGCAGCCAACGCAGGGTGCCCGGGGAGCTGTTTTTT. Translation gives CASSQRRVPGELFF.

V is TRBV28 and J is TRBJ2-2; D is ambiguous. V was cut by 3 bases and J by 7 bases, with 3 bases left in between. Germline V lookup: CDR1 MDHEN, CDR2 SYDVKM. The CDR3 runs to 11 residues. CDR3 amino acids: CASSFNGELFF. In DNA, the CDR3 is TGTGCCAGCAGTTTCAACGGGGAGCTGTTTTTT.

The chain joins TRBV9 to TRBJ2-5; 10 bases line up with TRBD1. The trim removed 4 bases at V and 4 bases at J, leaving 16 bases unmatched. Per germline, CDR1 SGDLS and CDR2 YYNGEE. The CDR3 totals 18 residues. The chain's CDR3 is CASSPPNPDRGPLETQYF. As DNA, the CDR3 is TGTGCCAGCAGCCCACCCAACCCAGACAGGGGGCCCTTAGAGACCCAGTACTTC. Drawing the rest from reference TRBV9 and TRBJ2-5, the complete variable domain is DSGVTQTPKHLITATGQRVTLRCSPRSGDLSVYWYQQSLDQGLQFLIQYYNGEERAKGNILERFSAQQFPDLHSELNLSSLELGDSALYFCASSPPNPDRGPLETQYFGPGTRLLVL.

The V and J genes are TRBV5-1 and TRBJ1-1, with TRBD1 matching 9 bases. Unmatched junction bases numbered 10, after V lost 4 bases and J lost 0 bases. The CDR3 runs 17 residues. Germline V gene lookup returns CDR1 SGHRS and CDR2 YFSETQ. This chain's CDR3 is CASSIGRTGVMNTEAFF. In nucleotides, the CDR3 is TGCGCCAGCAGCATCGGTAGGACAGGGGTCATGAACACTGAAGCTTTCTTT.

The chain uses TRBV9 and TRBJ1-2; D gene unclear. The CDR3 is made up of 17 amino acids. From germline, CDR1 is SGDLS and CDR2 YYNGEE. V was cut by 0 bases and J by 0 bases, with 15 bases left in between. The CDR3 DNA reads TGTGCCAGCAGCGTAGGCCCCCTGGCGGAAGCTAACTATGGCTACACCTTC. This sequence encodes CASSVGPLAEANYGYTF.

This clone has just a few counts. The J gene is TRBJ1-1, the V gene TRBV11-2, with a possible D match to TRBD1 (6 bases). Trimming shortened V by 3 bases and J by 1 base, and 18 bases separated the two germline ends. This CDR3 has 17 residues. CDR1 and CDR2 (germline): SGHAT, FQNNGV. The CDR3, as DNA: TGTGCCAGCAGCTTTCCAGGGGCAGGGAGAAGGAACACTGAAGCTTTCTTT. Its translation: CASSFPGAGRRNTEAFF.

Concerning this clone itself: One junction end disagrees with the germline gene, perhaps due to a read error. The genes are TRBV9 and TRBJ2-7, with D tentatively TRBD1 (5 bases). Germline V gene lookup returns CDR1 SGDLS and CDR2 YYNGEE. CDR3 length: 16 residues. CDR3 in DNA: TGTGCCAGCAACGTAGGGTTGTTAGGGGCCGATTACGAGCAGTACTTC. This codes for CASNVGLLGADYEQYF.

The chain has TRBV30 and TRBJ2-1; the match to TRBD1 covers 8 bases. Germline CDR1 GTSNPN, CDR2 SVGIG (reference sequence). J lost 1 base, V lost 7 bases, and 3 bases had no gene match. CDR3 length equals 13 residues. The CDR3 spells CASDRGSYNEQFF. CDR3 coding DNA: TGTGCCTCCGACAGGGGATCCTACAATGAGCAGTTCTTC.

The rearrangement links TRBV9 to TRBJ2-5, with D perhaps TRBD1 (5 bases). Germline values: CDR1 SGDLS, CDR2 YYNGEE. This CDR3 is built from 13 residues. The V end lost 3 bases, the J end lost 10 bases, and 16 bases lay between the germline ends. The CDR3 sequence: CASSAGTSGIQYF. In DNA, the CDR3 is TGTGCCAGCAGCGCAGGCACCTCAGGGATCCAGTACTTC. Looking up the rest from reference TRBV9 and TRBJ2-5 gives the full variable domain: DSGVTQTPKHLITATGQRVTLRCSPRSGDLSVYWYQQSLDQGLQFLIQYYNGEERAKGNILERFSAQQFPDLHSELNLSSLELGDSALYFCASSAGTSGIQYFGPGTRLLVL.

The chain is built from TRBV5-4 and TRBJ2-7; TRBD1 agrees at 7 bases. The CDR3 runs to 17 residues. The germline gives CDR1 SGHNT, CDR2 YYREEE (reference sequence). V gave up 3 bases and J gave up 0 bases; unmatched junction bases: 12. As DNA, the CDR3 is TGTGCCAGCAGCTCAAACCCAGGGGGACCTAGCTCCTACGAGCAGTACTTC. Its translation is CASSSNPGGPSSYEQYF.